A single sample is the source of the 21 T cell receptor beta chains below, sequenced in a study of cytomegalovirus exposure and HLA in healthy donors. The PCR ran on 60 Vbeta and 13 Jbeta primers. TCRdb's copy holds only in-frame clones and misses some; the assay was immunoSEQ multiplex PCR. The sample carries about 95,000 clones, around 82% recorded once. The sequencing input was PBMCs. The receptor source for this set is a man aged 25 to 40 in good health and CMV-seropositive.

This chain links TRBV6-1 with TRBJ2-2; 8 nucleotides match TRBD1. Unmatched junction bases numbered 9, after V lost 3 bases and J lost 3 bases. The CDR3 is 17 residues long. CDR1 and CDR2 (germline): MNHNS, SASEGT. DNA for the CDR3: TGTGCCAGCAGTGACCCGCGTGACAGGGGCGACACCGGGGAGCTGTTTTTT. This sequence encodes CASSDPRDRGDTGELFF.

V usage is TRBV5-1 and J usage is TRBJ1-2, with TRBD1 as a possible D gene (5 bases). CDR3 size: 12 residues. V dropped 0 bases and J dropped 8 bases, with 8 bases sitting between them. Germline V gives CDR1 SGHRS, CDR2 YFSETQ. The CDR3 loop is CASSLEGVGYTF. The CDR3 DNA reads TGCGCCAGCAGCTTGGAAGGGGTCGGCTACACCTTC.

This CDR3 reads CASSSGTGGYNEQFF. For the CDR3, the DNA is TGTGCCAGCTCATCCGGGACAGGGGGCTACAATGAGCAGTTCTTC. This chain uses TRBV6-6 with TRBJ2-1, with 11 bases that match TRBD1. Germline V gives CDR1 MNHNY, CDR2 SVGAGI (reference sequence). V gave up 8 bases and J gave up 3 bases; unmatched junction bases: 6. The CDR3 loop spans 15 amino acids.

The rearrangement links TRBV5-4 to TRBJ2-2; 11 nucleotides agree with TRBD1. This CDR3 spans 17 amino acids. V dropped 4 bases and J dropped 4; count of bases not matched to a gene: 9. Germline V gene sequence: CDR1 SGHNT, CDR2 YYREEE (reference sequence). The CDR3 region is CASSPDRTGGITGELFF. The CDR3 DNA is TGTGCCAGCAGCCCCGACCGGACAGGGGGCATCACCGGGGAGCTGTTTTTT.

This clone was picked up a small number of times. The CDR3 sequence is CASSPPGAWYEQYF. The DNA of the CDR3 is TGTGCCAGCAGCCCCCCGGGAGCGTGGTACGAGCAGTACTTC. This sequence joins TRBV4-2 and TRBJ2-7; D perhaps matches TRBD2 (6 bases). CDR1 and CDR2 (germline): LGHNA, YNFKEQ. V was shortened by 4 bases and J by 4 bases, with 14 bases between the two germline ends. This CDR3 is 14 amino acids long.

The chain links TRBV10-3 to TRBJ2-5, with 8 positions matching TRBD2. The CDR3 extends over 15 amino acids. The germline gives CDR1 ENHRY, CDR2 SYGVKD. Unmatched junction bases numbered 4, after V lost 2 bases and J lost 2 bases. CDR3: CAISETSGTQETQYF. The DNA for the CDR3 is TGTGCCATCAGTGAGACTAGCGGAACTCAAGAGACCCAGTACTTC.

In DNA, the CDR3 is TGTGCCAGCAGCCCGACTAGCGGGAGGAACGAGCAGTACTTC. Its translation is CASSPTSGRNEQYF. This chain links TRBV7-2 with TRBJ2-5; 13 nucleotides align to TRBD2. The J call is in doubt because the DNA end fits TRBJ2-7 better. This CDR3 spans 14 amino acids. Germline CDR1 reads SGHTA; CDR2 reads FQGNSA.

V is TRBV7-8 and J is TRBJ1-5, with 11 bases that match TRBD1. The V gene end was trimmed by 5 bases and the J gene end by 4 bases; junction bases not matched to a gene: 4. Germline CDR1 and CDR2: SGHVS and FQNEAQ. The CDR3 totals 15 residues. This CDR3 reads CASSVGQGVNQPQHF. CDR3 coding DNA: TGTGCCAGCAGCGTGGGACAGGGGGTAAATCAGCCCCAGCATTTT.

Here the CDR3 reads CASSTGGGDTQYF. The CDR3 bases are TGTGCCAGCAGTACAGGGGGAGGAGATACGCAGTATTTT. The gene calls are TRBV6-5 and TRBJ2-3; 8 positions match TRBD1. Germline CDR1 MNHEY, CDR2 SVGAGI. Trimming cost V 5 bases and J 5 bases; bases outside gene matches: 3. This CDR3 region has 13 residues.

This clone was counted between two and nine times. The genes are TRBV15 and TRBJ1-1, with 7 bases lining up with TRBD1. Germline values: CDR1 LNHNV, CDR2 YYDKDF (reference sequence). The CDR3 is 17 residues long. Unmatched junction bases numbered 10, after V lost 3 bases and J lost 0 bases. The DNA for the CDR3 is TGTGCCACCAGCAGGGCCGGGACAGCCAACATGAACACTGAAGCTTTCTTT. It is translated as CATSRAGTANMNTEAFF.

The chain links TRBV5-1 to TRBJ2-5; 10 bases align to TRBD2. The J call may not be correct, given that the DNA end is closer to TRBJ2-7. The CDR3 consists of 15 residues. From germline, CDR1 is SGHRS and CDR2 YFSETQ. CDR3 DNA sequence: TGCGCCAGCAGCATCTCTAGCGGGAGTCCCTACGAGCAGTACTTC. This codes for CASSISSGSPYEQYF.

A note on this clone: One end of the junction is discordant with germline, which a read error may explain. The chain carries TRBV7-8 and TRBJ2-7; D gene ambiguous. CDR1 SGHVS and CDR2 FQNEAQ come from the germline V gene. The CDR3 length is 12 residues. The CDR3 DNA reads TGTTCCAGCAGCTTACGAGCATACGAGCAGTACTTC. Translated, it gives CSSSLRAYEQYF.

This rearrangement joins TRBV5-1 to TRBJ2-3; maybe TRBD1 (6 bases). V was trimmed by 4 bases and J by 6 bases, leaving 12 bases between them. Germline values: CDR1 SGHRS, CDR2 YFSETQ. The CDR3 contains 13 residues. The CDR3 loop is CASSGDIGDTQYF. The CDR3, as DNA: TGCGCCAGCAGCGGGGACATCGGGGATACGCAGTATTTT.

The rearrangement links TRBV10-1 to TRBJ2-1; D gene uncertain. Trimming shortened V by 2 bases and J by 4 bases, and 6 bases separated the two germline ends. The CDR3 has 13 amino acids. Germline CDR1 and CDR2: WNHNN and SYGVQD (reference sequence). The CDR3 coding sequence is TGCGCCAGCAGTGAGCCCCCTTACAATGAGCAGTTCTTC. This codes for CASSEPPYNEQFF.

This clone was detected a few times. The J gene is TRBJ2-7, the V gene TRBV10-1, with 10 bases that match TRBD2. Germline CDR1 WNHNN, CDR2 SYGVQD (reference sequence). This CDR3 is 15 amino acids long. V gave up 4 bases and J gave up 3 bases; unmatched junction bases: 6. CDR3 sequence reads: CASSVGSSGSYEQYF. CDR3 DNA sequence: TGCGCCAGCAGTGTAGGATCTAGCGGGAGCTACGAGCAGTACTTC.

V gene TRBV2 combines with J gene TRBJ2-1; 10 bases match TRBD2. The CDR3 runs to 15 residues. Germline V lookup: CDR1 SNHLY, CDR2 FYNNEI. V gave up 10 bases and J gave up 9 bases; unmatched junction bases: 15. Here the CDR3 DNA reads TGTGCCACCCAGAGAGCGGGACTAGCGACGGGTGAGCAGTTCTTC. Amino acids: CATQRAGLATGEQFF.

This clone has only a few counts. The CDR3: CASSTGTSGWEQYF. The CDR3 DNA is TGTGCCAGCAGCACCGGGACTAGCGGGTGGGAGCAGTACTTC. The rearrangement joins TRBV6-1 to TRBJ2-7; 12 positions match TRBD2. V was pared by 6 bases and J by 7 bases, with 7 bases of the junction left unmatched. CDR1 and CDR2 (germline): MNHNS, SASEGT. The length of the CDR3 is 14 residues.

This rearrangement joins TRBV2 to TRBJ2-3; 7 positions agree with TRBD2. The CDR3 loop spans 16 amino acids. Looked up from germline, CDR1 is SNHLY and CDR2 is FYNNEI. The J segment lost 2 bases and the V segment lost 4 bases, leaving 9 bases of the junction unmatched. The CDR3 sequence: CASSGRDYPDTDTQYF. Written as DNA, the CDR3 is TGTGCCAGCAGTGGGAGGGACTACCCAGACACAGATACGCAGTATTTT.

This rearrangement joins TRBV10-3 to TRBJ2-2, with 7 bases aligning to TRBD1. The CDR3 spans 17 residues. Per germline, CDR1 ENHRY and CDR2 SYGVKD. Trimming at V came to 7 bases and at J to 0 bases, leaving 11 bases not matched to a gene. In DNA, the CDR3 is TGTGCCATCAACCTAAATGCAGGGGGTACGAACACCGGGGAGCTGTTTTTT. Translating gives CAINLNAGGTNTGELFF.

V gene TRBV11-2 combines with J gene TRBJ1-5; D is ambiguous. The CDR3 consists of 14 residues. Germline V gene sequence: CDR1 SGHAT, CDR2 FQNNGV. The V and J ends lost 3 bases and 3 bases respectively, with 9 bases between them. CDR3 protein: CASSFGRDNQPQHF. The CDR3 coding sequence is TGTGCCAGCAGCTTCGGACGGGACAATCAGCCCCAGCATTTT.

The sample holds a few counts of this clone. This chain links TRBV5-1 with TRBJ1-5, with 8 bases identical to TRBD1. Germline loops: CDR1 SGHRS, CDR2 YFSETQ. J was trimmed by 6 bases and V by 4 bases; bases with no gene match: 9. The CDR3 length is 15 residues. CDR3 DNA: TGCGCCAGCAGCCCCGGACAGGGAGGGAGTCAGCCCCAGCATTTT. This encodes CASSPGQGGSQPQHF. The full variable domain, with the rest looked up from reference TRBV5-1 and TRBJ1-5, is KAGVTQTPRYLIKTRGQQVTLSCSPISGHRSVSWYQQTPGQGLQFLFEYFSETQRNKGNFPGRFSGRQFSNSRSEMNVSTLELGDSALYLCASSPGQGGSQPQHFGDGTRLSIL.